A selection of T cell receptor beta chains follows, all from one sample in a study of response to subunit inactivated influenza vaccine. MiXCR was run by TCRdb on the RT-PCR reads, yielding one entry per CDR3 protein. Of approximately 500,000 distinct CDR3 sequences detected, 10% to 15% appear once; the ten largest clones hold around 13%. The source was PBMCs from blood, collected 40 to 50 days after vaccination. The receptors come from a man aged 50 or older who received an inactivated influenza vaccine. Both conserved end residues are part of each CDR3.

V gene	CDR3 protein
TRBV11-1	CASSPPGWVHLAKNIQYF
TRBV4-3	CASSQDLGGRRNQPQHF
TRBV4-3	CASSQTPLPDTQYF
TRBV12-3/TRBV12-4	CASSLGSTEAFF
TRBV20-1	CSATVIMETQYF
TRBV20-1	CSARDTGSNTEAFF
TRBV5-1	CASSLWGSGGQETQYF
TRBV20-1	CSARSYAGLTPYEQYF
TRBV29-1	CSVEGLAGENTGELFF
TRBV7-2	CASSFGGAHTEAFF
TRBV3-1	CASSQGTSGRASYEQYF
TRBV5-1	CASSSTSEKLFF
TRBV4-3	CASSQVNSYNEQFF
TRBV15	CATSAPGGEQYF
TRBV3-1	CASSQEDVRVADTYEQYF
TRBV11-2	CASSVRDRGGNEQFF
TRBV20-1	CSAMVTSTDTQYF
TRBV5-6	CASSLRQVDGYTF
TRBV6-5	CASSYSSIGNQPQHF
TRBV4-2	CASSQGPTTNTGELFF
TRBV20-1	CSAPGLAGAPGGELFF
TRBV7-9	CASSSARGRTDTQYF
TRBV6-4	CASSVPGRTDTQYF
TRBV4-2	CASSQEGTVYEQYF
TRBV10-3	CAISGQGAETQYF
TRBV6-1	CATSPRTSGSYEQYF
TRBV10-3	CAISATFLVLEHEKLFF
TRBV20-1	CSAPLAGTTYNEQFF
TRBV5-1	CASSLSRPYQETQYF
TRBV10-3	CAIRTATDTQYF
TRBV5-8	CASSLEEGKSSYEQYF
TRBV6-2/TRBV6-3	CASSPWGLYEQYF
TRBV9	CASSEASDTQYF
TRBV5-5	CASSLHSKNYGYTF
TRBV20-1	CSARVGVMNTEAFF
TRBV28	CASRAGPFSYEQYF
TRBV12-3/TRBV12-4	CASRPRVPNTGELFF
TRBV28	CASQYVNEQFF
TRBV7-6	CASSSSTGGPLHF
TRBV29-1	CSTGEQFF
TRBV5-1	CASSSQAASSYNEQFF
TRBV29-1	CSVVGLLSYNEQFF
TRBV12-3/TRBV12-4	CASSFVSGPQYF
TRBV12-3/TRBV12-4	CASSLRVIGPDTQYF
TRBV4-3	CASSQDFGTGWADTQYF
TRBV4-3	CASSRAGGASGEQFF
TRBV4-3	CASSQVASGYNEQFF
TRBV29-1	CSVEKTDPRTQYF
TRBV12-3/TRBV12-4	CASSHVDRGGEKLFF
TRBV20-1	CSARTSSGTSTDTQYF
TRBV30	CARTQAGVSEQYF
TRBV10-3	CAISPTGFGNTIYF
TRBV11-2	CASSLRWGQGASTEAFF
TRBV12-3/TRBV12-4	CASSRSTGVETQYF
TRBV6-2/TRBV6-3	CASSHLGREAGTQYF
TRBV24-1	CATSDRGTEKGETQYF
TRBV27	CASSLNAYQETQYF
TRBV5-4	CASRDRGRGLSSYNEQFF